Listed here is a single T cell receptor beta chain. Its antigen remains unidentified. Compared with germline, one end of the junction differs, possibly owing to a read error. CDR3 length: 18 residues. Per the germline V gene, CDR1 is SGHNT and CDR2 is YYREEE (reference sequence). Constant-region priming of roughly 490 ng total RNA yielded TCR beta cDNA. Slightly modified ARM-PCR, run as three nested multiplex PCR rounds, produced the TCR beta libraries. Each of the first two PCR rounds ran approximately 10 cycles with TRBV1-TRBV30 forward and C-beta reverse primers. TCRdb called the multiplex PCR reads again in MiXCR, with one record for every CDR3 protein. Here the sample spans 25,000 to 35,000 distinct CDR3 sequences, about 79% being singletons. The source material, roughly 18-30 mg of unsorted bulk tissue, was used to co-extract RNA and DNA. The record originates from a study of tumor-infiltrating lymphocytes in primary liver carcinoma.

Study-wide findings and caveats: Tumors had a significantly higher top-250-clone fraction than blood (p = 0.039). Only about 7.5-24% of top clones appeared in all five tumor regions.

The TCR was taken from a man aged 40-49 years with primary liver carcinoma and hepatitis B virus infection. The sequencing sample was made of liver tumor tissue from sampling region 5. Noted subset: tumor region T5, tumor centre. J is TRBJ2-3 and V is TRBV5-4, with TRBD2 matching over 13 bases. The CDR3 here is CTSSHYNGLAGETDTQYF. CDR3 DNA: TGTACCAGCAGTCACTATAACGGACTAGCGGGAGAGACAGATACGCAGTATTTT.